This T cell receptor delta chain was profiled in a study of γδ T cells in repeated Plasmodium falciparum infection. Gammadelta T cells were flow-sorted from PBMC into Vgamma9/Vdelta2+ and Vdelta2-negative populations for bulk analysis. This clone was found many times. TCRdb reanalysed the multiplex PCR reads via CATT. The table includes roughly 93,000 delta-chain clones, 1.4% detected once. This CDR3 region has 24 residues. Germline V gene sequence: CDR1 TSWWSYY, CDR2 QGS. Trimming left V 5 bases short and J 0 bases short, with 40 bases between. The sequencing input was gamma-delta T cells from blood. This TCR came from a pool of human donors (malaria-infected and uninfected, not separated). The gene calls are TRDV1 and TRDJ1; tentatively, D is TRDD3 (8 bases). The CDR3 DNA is TGTGCTCTTGGGACCCACCATTCCTACGTGTCTGTACTGGGGGTAACGGGGTACACCGATAAACTCATCTTT. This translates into CALGTHHSYVSVLGVTGYTDKLIF.